This T cell receptor beta chain was documented in a study of blood T cell repertoires in COVID-19. Study as a whole: Spain, Italy and the United States supplied samples that represented acute and convalescent COVID-19.

Clones were sequenced by immunoSEQ multiplex PCR, and TCRdb holds only the in-frame ones, with some missing. The table includes about 230,000 clones, around 84% detected once. This clone has just a few counts. Sequencing input: peripheral blood. The origin of this receptor is a man between 50 and 59 years old with COVID-19, enrolled during active disease.

The CDR3 region has the DNA TGTGCCAGTAGTATGTCGACAGCTAGCTCCTACGAGCAGTACTTC. It specifies CASSMSTASSYEQYF. The chain joins TRBV19 to TRBJ2-7, with D possibly TRBD1 on 5 matching bases. The CDR3 contains 15 residues. Trimming removed 3 bases from V and 0 bases from J, with 12 bases in between. Germline lookup yields CDR1 LNHDA and CDR2 SQIVND (reference sequence).